In this sample, the clone carrying this T cell receptor beta chain turned up once. Its antigen is currently unknown. The data were taken from a study of T-cell memory formation after mild COVID-19. Broader study findings: CD4+ contracting clones were found mainly in CM and EM, and CD8+ ones in EMRA. Pre-infection memory carried some responding clones, suggesting that cross-reactive memory joined.

The TCR alpha and TCR beta cDNA libraries, bearing sample barcodes and UMIs, were generated by 5'RACE using constant-segment primers. Each CDR3 protein is one row after TCRdb ran MiXCR on the 5' RACE reads. The table shows over 450,000 distinct CDR3 sequences, with around 20% occurring only once. Trimming cost V 5 bases and J 0 bases, with 17 bases left between them. Germline CDR1 and CDR2: SGHAT and FQDESV (reference sequence). The CDR3 totals 17 residues. The rearrangement uses TRBV11-1 and TRBJ2-1; either TRBD1 or TRBD2 may supply D (5 bases each). Sequences were obtained from PBMCs or a T cell subset sorted from them (not recorded which). The origin of this receptor is an adult woman who had mild COVID-19 (a few samples of this study predate the infection). Cell type and time point are not known. The CDR3 region has the DNA TGTGCCAGCAGCCTAGGACGGGGCGGCAGCTCCTACAATGAGCAGTTCTTC. It codes for CASSLGRGGSSYNEQFF.